This record concerns one TCR beta chain sequence. Germline CDR1 reads SGHTA; CDR2 reads FQGNSA. Germline trimming cut 6 bases from V and 1 base from J; bases unmatched to any gene: 7. The CDR3 runs 16 residues. This sample is part of a study of blood T cell repertoires in COVID-19. Study context: Sites across the United States, Italy and Spain contributed samples from acute and convalescent COVID-19. Sample material is recorded as cDNA or gDNA derived from T cells, B-cell-depleted T cells, or PBMCs.

Per the study methods: Estimated nucleated cell counts came from reference gene primer amplification. Clones were read by immunoSEQ multiplex PCR, and TCRdb kept only the in-frame ones, dropping some. V, J and clone size reflect that table, while D and trimming were determined from the DNA. The sample has approximately 240,000 clones, 70% to 85% seen once. V is TRBV7-2 and J is TRBJ2-1; 9 bases map to TRBD2. Input material: peripheral blood. The origin of this receptor is a woman aged 35 to 49 who had recovered from COVID-19. The DNA for the CDR3 is TGTGCCAGCAGTCCAAAAAGCGGGGGGTCCTACAATGAGCAGTTCTTC. Amino acid sequence: CASSPKSGGSYNEQFF.